These 25 T cell receptor beta chains were sequenced from one sample in a study of blood T cell repertoires in COVID-19. This table comes from immunoSEQ multiplex PCR, and its TCRdb copy is limited to in-frame clones, with some not included. The sample has approximately 26,000 clones; 80% to 95% are singletons. Sequencing was done on a sample of peripheral blood. The receptors were gathered from a human donor in a cohort sampled during active COVID-19.

V and J are TRBV9 and TRBJ1-3; D remains unclear. CDR3 length equals 14 residues. Germline lookup yields CDR1 SGDLS and CDR2 YYNGEE. The V gene lost 1 base and the J gene lost 0 bases, with 5 bases spanning the gap. The CDR3: CASSVYSSGNTIYF. In DNA, the CDR3 is TGTGCCAGCAGCGTATACAGCTCTGGAAACACCATATATTTT.

The CDR3 loop reads CASSQDPGQGAADTQYF. CDR3 coding DNA: TGCGCCAGCAGCCAAGACCCGGGACAGGGGGCCGCAGATACGCAGTATTTT. The V gene is TRBV4-1, the J gene TRBJ2-3; 12 bases map to TRBD1. V trimming: 0 bases; J trimming: 4 bases; junction bases outside the gene matches: 5. CDR3 size: 17 residues. Looked up from germline, CDR1 is MGHRA and CDR2 is YSYEKL.

The V and J genes are TRBV9 and TRBJ2-3, with 9 bases identical to TRBD2. This CDR3 has 16 amino acids. Per the germline V gene, CDR1 is SGDLS and CDR2 is YYNGEE. Trimming at V came to 4 bases and at J to 1 base, leaving 7 bases not matched to a gene. This chain's CDR3 is CASSPGASGGTDTQYF. The CDR3 nucleotides are TGTGCCAGCAGCCCCGGGGCTAGCGGGGGCACAGATACGCAGTATTTT.

This chain connects TRBV11-2 to TRBJ2-5; 8 bases map to TRBD2. From germline, CDR1 is SGHAT and CDR2 FQNNGV. The CDR3 is 16 residues long. The J segment lost 1 base and the V segment lost 0 bases, leaving 4 bases of the junction unmatched. CDR3: CASSLDGGASQETQYF. The CDR3, as DNA: TGTGCCAGCAGCTTAGACGGGGGGGCCTCCCAAGAGACCCAGTACTTC.

This clone occurred once. CDR3 region: CASSLGGGSYNEQFF. CDR3 DNA sequence: TGTGCCAGCAGCTTAGGAGGGGGCTCCTACAATGAGCAGTTCTTC. The V call is TRBV13, the J call TRBJ2-1; possible D gene TRBD1, 6 bases. This CDR3 comprises 15 residues. Germline V gene lookup returns CDR1 PRHDT and CDR2 FYEKMQ (reference sequence). Trimming left V 0 bases short and J 0 bases short, with 6 bases between.

The gene calls are TRBV28 and TRBJ2-7; 9 bases line up with TRBD1. Germline CDR1 and CDR2: MDHEN and SYDVKM. The CDR3 contains 15 residues. Germline trimming cut 5 bases from V and 5 bases from J; bases unmatched to any gene: 10. CDR3: CASSPPGTGLHEQYF. CDR3 coding DNA: TGTGCCAGCAGTCCCCCCGGGACAGGGTTGCACGAGCAGTACTTC.

V and J are TRBV6-5 and TRBJ1-2; D unclear. CDR1 is MNHEY, CDR2 SVGAGI, per germline. This CDR3 comprises 12 residues. V was cut by 8 bases and J by 8 bases, with 15 bases left in between. The CDR3 loop is CASRPSPGGYTF. In nucleotides, the CDR3 is TGTGCCAGCCGTCCAAGTCCGGGAGGCTACACCTTC.

The chain uses TRBV2 and TRBJ1-5; 8 positions match TRBD1. After removal of 5 bases from V and 0 bases from J, the junction contained 3 bases not matched to a gene. The CDR3 extends over 15 amino acids. CDR1 and CDR2 (germline): SNHLY, FYNNEI. Here the CDR3 DNA reads TGTGCCAGCAGTCGCGACAGGGGTAGCAATCAGCCCCAGCATTTT. Its translation: CASSRDRGSNQPQHF.

The chain joins TRBV6-5 to TRBJ2-7, with D possibly TRBD1 on 7 matching bases. The ends were cut back, 8 bases at V and 0 bases at J, with 14 bases in the middle. Germline CDR1 is MNHEY and CDR2 is SVGAGI. The CDR3 is made up of 14 amino acids. CDR3 bases: TGTGCCAGCCACCCGGGGGACAGCTCCTACGAGCAGTACTTC. Translated: CASHPGDSSYEQYF.

V is TRBV5-1 and J is TRBJ1-1, with TRBD1 as a possible D gene (6 bases). Trimming removed 1 base from V and 4 bases from J, with 14 bases in between. Germline V gene sequence: CDR1 SGHRS, CDR2 YFSETQ. The CDR3 runs 15 residues. DNA of the CDR3: TGCGCCAGCAGCTTGTATGGGGGCGGACCCACTGAAGCTTTCTTT. Protein sequence: CASSLYGGGPTEAFF.

CDR3 sequence: CASLRDRGRPEAFF. The CDR3 DNA reads as TGTGCCAGTCTCCGGGACAGGGGCAGGCCTGAAGCTTTCTTT. The chain carries TRBV21-1 and TRBJ1-1; the table's D call, TRBD1, has no DNA check behind it. TRBV21-1 is termed a pseudogene. The CDR3 runs to 14 residues.

V and J are TRBV5-6 and TRBJ1-1; a possible D gene is TRBD1 (6 bases). CDR1 is SGHDT, CDR2 YYEEEE, per germline. The germline V and J ends were trimmed by 5 bases and 4 bases, with 18 bases remaining between them. This CDR3 is built from 15 residues. The CDR3 region has the DNA TGTGCCAGCAGTTTCGCAGGGGAGCTGGGCACTGAAGCTTTCTTT. This encodes CASSFAGELGTEAFF.

The V and J genes are TRBV4-1 and TRBJ2-3; D is perhaps TRBD1 (5 bases). Trimming cost V 0 bases and J 2 bases, with 12 bases left between them. The germline CDR1 and CDR2 sequences are MGHRA and YSYEKL. This CDR3 is built from 16 residues. The CDR3 DNA reads TGCGCCAGCAGCCAAGATAAGGGGTGGGTCACAGATACGCAGTATTTT. This codes for CASSQDKGWVTDTQYF.

The J gene is TRBJ1-3, the V gene TRBV7-3; D is unclear. Per the germline V gene, CDR1 is SGHTA and CDR2 is FQGTGA. Trimming stripped 2 bases from V and 0 bases from J, with 17 bases between. This CDR3 contains 18 residues. This CDR3 reads CASSLLSTGLISGNTIYF. Written as DNA, the CDR3 is TGTGCCAGCAGCTTATTGTCCACCGGACTGATCTCTGGAAACACCATATATTTT.

This clone was detected only once. This chain uses TRBV27 with TRBJ2-7; TRBD1 matches at 9 bases. J lost 5 bases, V lost 7 bases, and 6 bases had no gene match. The CDR3 runs 13 residues. Germline assignment: CDR1 MNHEY and CDR2 SMNVEV (reference sequence). CDR3 region: CASTGQGRNEQYF. The CDR3 nucleotides read TGTGCCAGCACCGGACAGGGGAGGAACGAGCAGTACTTC.

The gene calls are TRBV7-2 and TRBJ2-5, with TRBD1 matching 7 bases. Germline V gene sequence: CDR1 SGHTA, CDR2 FQGNSA. This CDR3 region has 15 residues. Unmatched junction bases numbered 11, after V lost 5 bases and J lost 5 bases. The CDR3 is CASSSQTGLRETQYF. The CDR3 nucleotides read TGTGCCAGCAGCAGCCAGACAGGGTTGCGGGAGACCCAGTACTTC.

The chain joins TRBV5-4 to TRBJ2-2, with D maybe TRBD2 (5 bases). Per germline, CDR1 SGHNT and CDR2 YYREEE (reference sequence). This CDR3 has 15 amino acids. V was clipped by 0 bases and J by 3 bases, with 9 bases between them. CDR3 sequence: CASSLDSVHTGELFF. In DNA form, the CDR3 reads TGTGCCAGCAGCTTGGATAGCGTCCACACCGGGGAGCTGTTTTTT.

The rearrangement uses TRBV3-1 (or the pseudogene TRBV3-2) and TRBJ1-2; TRBD1 is a possible D gene (5 bases). This CDR3 has 15 amino acids. Germline V gene lookup returns CDR1 LGHDT and CDR2 YNNKEL (reference sequence). The V end was cut by 3 bases, the J end by 1 base, with 12 bases between. CDR3 nucleotides: TGTGCCAGCAGCCAGAACGGAGGGGTTAACTATGGCTACACCTTC. Encoded protein: CASSQNGGVNYGYTF.

The gene calls are TRBV28 and TRBJ1-1; TRBD1 is a possible D gene (5 bases). Trimming left V 8 bases short and J 4 bases short, with 14 bases between. The length of the CDR3 is 13 residues. From germline, CDR1 is MDHEN and CDR2 SYDVKM. The DNA for the CDR3 is TGTGCCAGCGGCTTGGCGGGGGGCACTGAAGCTTTCTTT. It specifies CASGLAGGTEAFF.

V and J are TRBV6-5 and TRBJ1-2, with D possibly matching TRBD1 (6 bases). This CDR3 has 11 residues. With 11 bases removed from V and 6 bases from J, the gap between germline ends came to 13 bases. Looked up from germline, CDR1 is MNHEY and CDR2 is SVGAGI. The CDR3 protein is CACADRDGYTF. In nucleotides, the CDR3 is TGTGCCTGCGCGGACAGAGATGGCTACACCTTC.

This rearrangement joins TRBV6-1 to TRBJ1-5; 7 bases match TRBD1. The CDR3 sequence is 15 residues long. Germline V lookup: CDR1 MNHNS, CDR2 SASEGT. Trimming removed 6 bases from V and 3 bases from J; junction bases left unmatched: 8. CDR3 sequence reads: CASRQTGKFNQPQHF. The CDR3 bases are TGTGCCAGCAGGCAGACAGGGAAATTCAATCAGCCCCAGCATTTT.

The CDR3 coding sequence is TGTGCCACCAGCCGAGAACTAGCGGGTGAGCAGTTCTTC. Translating gives CATSRELAGEQFF. The chain combines TRBV24-1 with TRBJ2-1; 9 nucleotides match TRBD2. The CDR3 is 13 residues long. CDR1 and CDR2 (germline): KGHDR, SFDVKD. The J segment lost 9 bases and the V segment lost 7 bases, leaving 6 bases of the junction unmatched.

The count of this clone is one. This chain links TRBV7-9 with TRBJ1-1; possibly TRBD1 for D (6 bases). The CDR3 consists of 15 residues. Germline loops: CDR1 SEHNR, CDR2 FQNEAQ (reference sequence). Trimming took off 5 bases at V and 4 bases at J, with 17 bases between the two ends. The CDR3: CASSQSEGGITEAFF. The CDR3 nucleotides read TGTGCCAGCAGCCAGTCGGAAGGGGGTATCACTGAAGCTTTCTTT. Variable domain in full (rest from reference TRBV7-9 and TRBJ1-1): DTGVSQNPRHKITKRGQNVTFRCDPISEHNRLYWYRQTLGQGPEFLTYFQNEAQLEKSRLLSDRFSAERPKGSFSTLEIQRTEQGDSAMYLCASSQSEGGITEAFFGQGTRLTVV.

The V and J genes are TRBV3-1 (or the pseudogene TRBV3-2) and TRBJ1-2; TRBD1 matches at 9 bases. CDR1 and CDR2 from the germline V gene are LGHDT and YNNKEL (reference sequence). V lost 4 bases to trimming and J lost 7 bases; unmatched junction nucleotides: 16. The CDR3 sequence is 17 residues long. CDR3 in DNA: TGTGCCAGCAGCCCCAAACCCCGGACAGGGGTGGCTGCTGGCTACACCTTC. Its translation is CASSPKPRTGVAAGYTF.

The rearrangement links TRBV28 to TRBJ2-1, with TRBD2 matching over 9 bases. Germline-derived CDR1 and CDR2 are MDHEN and SYDVKM. Unmatched junction bases numbered 9, after V lost 2 bases and J lost 4 bases. The CDR3 loop spans 17 amino acids. The CDR3 spells CASSLPLAGGPYNEQFF. The CDR3 DNA sequence: TGTGCCAGCAGTTTACCCCTGGCGGGAGGGCCTTACAATGAGCAGTTCTTC.